The rows below give T cell receptor beta chains drawn from one sample of a study of cytomegalovirus exposure and HLA in healthy donors. Assay: immunoSEQ multiplex PCR; the TCRdb copy retains only in-frame clones and omits some. This sample has some 200,000 clones, with approximately 84% found just once. Sequenced material: PBMCs. These receptors were taken from a woman in her late teens or twenties in good health and CMV-seropositive. Each CDR3 is given with its conserved first and last residue. A D gene is named only where the DNA matches it firmly. Expanded clones are given a class, and other clones once, few, many or no size at all.

clone_size j_call v_call d_call cdr3_aa cdr3_nt
NA TRBJ1-2 TRBV10-3 NA CAISEGRPLYGYTF TGTGCCATCAGTGAGGGGAGGCCGCTTTATGGCTACACCTTC
NA TRBJ1-5 TRBV27 TRBD1 CASSLSGQGHQPQHF TGTGCCAGCAGTTTATCCGGACAGGGTCACCAGCCCCAGCATTTT
NA TRBJ2-1 TRBV27 TRBD2 CASRSLSGYNEQFF TGTGCCAGCAGATCCCTTAGCGGGTATAATGAGCAGTTCTTC
NA TRBJ2-3 TRBV19 NA CASAGYVDTQYF TGTGCCAGTGCAGGGTACGTGGATACGCAGTATTTT
NA TRBJ2-1 TRBV6-1 TRBD2 CASRESGGGHNEQFF TGTGCCAGCAGGGAGAGCGGGGGGGGGCACAATGAGCAGTTCTTC
NA TRBJ1-1 TRBV23-1 TRBD1 CASSQPGQGMMGAFF TGCGCCAGCAGTCAGCCGGGACAGGGTATGATGGGGGCTTTCTTT
once TRBJ2-5 TRBV9 TRBD2 CASSVGLAGSGRTQYF TGTGCCAGCAGCGTTGGACTAGCGGGGTCTGGGAGGACCCAGTACTTC
NA TRBJ1-6 TRBV6-5 TRBD1 CASSPNRGDSPLHF TGTGCCAGCAGTCCGAACAGGGGTGATTCACCCCTCCACTTT
NA TRBJ2-1 TRBV2 NA CATKGQYIDNEQFF TGTGCCACGAAAGGACAGTACATAGACAATGAGCAGTTCTTC
NA TRBJ1-5 TRBV7-2 TRBD1 CASSLVAGQGQPQHF TGTGCCAGCAGCTTAGTAGCGGGACAGGGTCAGCCCCAGCATTTT
NA TRBJ1-1 TRBV27 NA CASSPSGPRGNTEAFF TGTGCCAGCAGTCCGTCTGGTCCCCGGGGGAACACTGAAGCTTTCTTT
NA TRBJ1-2 TRBV6-6 TRBD1 CASFQGAVGYTF TGTGCCAGTTTCCAGGGGGCGGTTGGCTACACCTTC
NA TRBJ2-2 TRBV11-3 NA CASSLGRPGELFF TGTGCCAGCAGCTTGGGGAGGCCCGGGGAGCTGTTTTTT